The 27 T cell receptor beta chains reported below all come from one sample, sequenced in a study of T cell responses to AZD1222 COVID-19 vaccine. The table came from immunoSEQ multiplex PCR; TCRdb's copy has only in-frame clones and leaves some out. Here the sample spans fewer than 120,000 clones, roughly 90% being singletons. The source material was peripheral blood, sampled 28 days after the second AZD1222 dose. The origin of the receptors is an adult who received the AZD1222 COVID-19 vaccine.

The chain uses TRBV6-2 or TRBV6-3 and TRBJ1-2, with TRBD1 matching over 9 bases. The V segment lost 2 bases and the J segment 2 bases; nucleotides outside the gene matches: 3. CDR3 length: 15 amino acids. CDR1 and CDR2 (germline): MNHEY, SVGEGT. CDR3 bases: TGTGCCAGCAGTTACCCCGGACAGGGGAACTATGGCTACACCTTC. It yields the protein CASSYPGQGNYGYTF.

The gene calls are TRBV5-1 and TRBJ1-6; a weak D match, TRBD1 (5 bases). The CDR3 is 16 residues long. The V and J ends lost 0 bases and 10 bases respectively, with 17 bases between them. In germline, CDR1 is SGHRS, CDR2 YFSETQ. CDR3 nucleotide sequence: TGCGCCAGCAGCTTGGGGGACGGCCGAGGGAAGTCACCCCTCCACTTT. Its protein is CASSLGDGRGKSPLHF.

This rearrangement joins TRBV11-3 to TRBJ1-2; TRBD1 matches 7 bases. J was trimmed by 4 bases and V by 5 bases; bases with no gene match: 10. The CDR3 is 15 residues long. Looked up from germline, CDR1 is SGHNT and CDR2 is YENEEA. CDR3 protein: CASSPSTGDGYGYTF. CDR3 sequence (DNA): TGTGCCAGCAGCCCCTCAACAGGGGATGGCTATGGCTACACCTTC.

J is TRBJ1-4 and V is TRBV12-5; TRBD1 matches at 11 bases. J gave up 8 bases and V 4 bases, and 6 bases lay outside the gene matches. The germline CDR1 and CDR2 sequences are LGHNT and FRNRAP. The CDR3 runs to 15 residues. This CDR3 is CASGSGTGGGEKLFF. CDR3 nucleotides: TGTGCTAGTGGTTCCGGGACAGGGGGAGGCGAAAAACTGTTTTTT.

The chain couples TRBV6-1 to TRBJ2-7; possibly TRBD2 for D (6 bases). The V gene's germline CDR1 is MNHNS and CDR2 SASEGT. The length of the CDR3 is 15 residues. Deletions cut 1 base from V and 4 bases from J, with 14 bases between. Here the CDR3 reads CASSEGGSRGYEQYF. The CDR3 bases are TGTGCCAGCAGTGAAGGGGGCAGCCGGGGGTACGAGCAGTACTTC.

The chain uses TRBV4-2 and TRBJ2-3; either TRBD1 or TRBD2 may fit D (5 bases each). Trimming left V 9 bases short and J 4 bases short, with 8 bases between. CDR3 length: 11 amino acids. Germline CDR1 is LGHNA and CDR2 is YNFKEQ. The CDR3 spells CASMGADTQYF. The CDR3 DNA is TGTGCCAGTATGGGGGCAGATACGCAGTATTTT.

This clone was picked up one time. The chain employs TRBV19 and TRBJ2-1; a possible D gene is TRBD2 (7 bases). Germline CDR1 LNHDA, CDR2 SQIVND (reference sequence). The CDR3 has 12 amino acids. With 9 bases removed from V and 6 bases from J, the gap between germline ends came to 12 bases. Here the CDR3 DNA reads TGTGCCAGCGGGGGGCTACTCAATGAGCAGTTCTTC. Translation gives CASGGLLNEQFF.

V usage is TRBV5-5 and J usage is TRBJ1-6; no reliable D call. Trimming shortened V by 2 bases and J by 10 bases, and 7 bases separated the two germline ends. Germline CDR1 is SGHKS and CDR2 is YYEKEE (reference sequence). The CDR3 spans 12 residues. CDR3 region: CASSFDRSPLHF. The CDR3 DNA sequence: TGTGCCAGCAGCTTTGACCGCTCACCCCTCCACTTT.

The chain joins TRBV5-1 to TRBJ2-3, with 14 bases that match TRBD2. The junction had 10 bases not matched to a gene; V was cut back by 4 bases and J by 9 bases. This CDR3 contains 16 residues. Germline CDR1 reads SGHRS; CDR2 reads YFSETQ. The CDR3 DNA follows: TGCGCCAGCAGCCTCGGGACTAGCGGGAGAACTGGCACGCAGTATTTT. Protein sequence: CASSLGTSGRTGTQYF.

The CDR3 DNA follows: TGCGCCAGCAGCCAAGGTCCAGCAGACAGATACGAGCAGTACTTC. The encoded protein is CASSQGPADRYEQYF. The V and J genes are TRBV4-1 and TRBJ2-7, with D perhaps matching TRBD1 (5 bases). Germline CDR1 is MGHRA and CDR2 is YSYEKL. V was shortened by 1 base and J by 4 bases, with 14 bases between the two germline ends. This CDR3 has 15 amino acids.

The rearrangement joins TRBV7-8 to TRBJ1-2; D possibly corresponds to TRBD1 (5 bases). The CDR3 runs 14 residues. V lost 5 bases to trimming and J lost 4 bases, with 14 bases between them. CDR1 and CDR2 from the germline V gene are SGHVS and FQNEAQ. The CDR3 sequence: CASSRQPGSYGYTF. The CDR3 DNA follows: TGTGCCAGCAGCCGGCAACCAGGGTCCTATGGCTACACCTTC.

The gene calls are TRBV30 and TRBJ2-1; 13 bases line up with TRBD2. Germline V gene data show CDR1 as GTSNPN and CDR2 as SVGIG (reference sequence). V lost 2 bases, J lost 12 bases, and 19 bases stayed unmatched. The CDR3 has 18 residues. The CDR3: CAWSILRPGLAGRGGQFF. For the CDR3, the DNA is TGTGCCTGGAGTATCCTGAGACCGGGACTAGCGGGACGTGGCGGGCAGTTCTTC.

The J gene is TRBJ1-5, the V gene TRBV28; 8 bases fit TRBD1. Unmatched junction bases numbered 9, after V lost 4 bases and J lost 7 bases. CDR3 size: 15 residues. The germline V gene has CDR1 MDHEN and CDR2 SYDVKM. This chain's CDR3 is CASSSGQGPSQPQHF. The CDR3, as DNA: TGTGCCAGCAGTTCCGGACAGGGACCTAGCCAGCCCCAGCATTTT. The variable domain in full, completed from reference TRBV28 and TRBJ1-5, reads DVKVTQSSRYLVKRTGEKVFLECVQDMDHENMFWYRQDPGLGLRLIYFSYDVKMKEKGDIPEGYSVSREKKERFSLILESASTNQTSMYLCASSSGQGPSQPQHFGDGTRLSIL.

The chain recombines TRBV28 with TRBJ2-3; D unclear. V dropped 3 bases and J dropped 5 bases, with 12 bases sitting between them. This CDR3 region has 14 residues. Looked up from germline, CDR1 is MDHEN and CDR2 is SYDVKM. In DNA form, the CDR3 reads TGTGCCAGCAGTTTGACGGACCGAGGAGATACGCAGTATTTT. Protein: CASSLTDRGDTQYF.

The CDR3 nucleotides are TGTGCCAGCAGCTTCACCAAGCCGAGGGAGCAGTACTTC. As protein: CASSFTKPREQYF. The gene calls are TRBV11-2 and TRBJ2-7; D remains unclear. The germline CDR1 and CDR2 sequences are SGHAT and FQNNGV. CDR3 size: 13 residues. V lost 3 bases, J lost 7 bases, and 13 bases lay in between.

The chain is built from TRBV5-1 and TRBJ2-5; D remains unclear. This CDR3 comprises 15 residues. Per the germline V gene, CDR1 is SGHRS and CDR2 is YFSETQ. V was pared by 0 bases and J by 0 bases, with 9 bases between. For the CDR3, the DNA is TGCGCCAGCAGCTTGGCTGGCTCCAACCAAGAGACCCAGTACTTC. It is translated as CASSLAGSNQETQYF.

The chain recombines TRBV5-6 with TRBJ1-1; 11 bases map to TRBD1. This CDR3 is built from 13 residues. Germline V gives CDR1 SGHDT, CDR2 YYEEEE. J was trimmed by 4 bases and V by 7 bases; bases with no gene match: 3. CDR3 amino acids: CASSGTGGTEAFF. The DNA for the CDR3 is TGTGCCAGCTCGGGGACAGGGGGCACTGAAGCTTTCTTT.

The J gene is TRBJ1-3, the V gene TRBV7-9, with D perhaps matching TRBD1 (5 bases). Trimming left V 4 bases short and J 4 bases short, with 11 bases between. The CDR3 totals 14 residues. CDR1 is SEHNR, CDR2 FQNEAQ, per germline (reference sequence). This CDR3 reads CASSWDAPGNTIYF. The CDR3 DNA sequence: TGTGCCAGCAGCTGGGACGCTCCGGGAAACACCATATATTTT. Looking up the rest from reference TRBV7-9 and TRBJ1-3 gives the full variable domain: DTGVSQNPRHKITKRGQNVTFRCDPISEHNRLYWYRQTLGQGPEFLTYFQNEAQLEKSRLLSDRFSAERPKGSFSTLEIQRTEQGDSAMYLCASSWDAPGNTIYFGEGSWLTVV.

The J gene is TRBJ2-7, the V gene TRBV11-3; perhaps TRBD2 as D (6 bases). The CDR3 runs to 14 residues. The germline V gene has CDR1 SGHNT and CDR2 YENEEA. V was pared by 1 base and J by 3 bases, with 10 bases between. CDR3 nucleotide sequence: TGTGCCAGCAGCTTAGGTCAGGGAGGCTACGAGCAGTACTTC. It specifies CASSLGQGGYEQYF.

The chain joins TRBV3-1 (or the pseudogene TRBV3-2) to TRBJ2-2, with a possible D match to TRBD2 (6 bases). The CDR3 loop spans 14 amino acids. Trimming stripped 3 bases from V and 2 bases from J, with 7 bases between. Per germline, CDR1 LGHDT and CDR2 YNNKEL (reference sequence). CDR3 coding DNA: TGTGCCAGCAGCCAGGGGGGAAACACCGGGGAGCTGTTTTTT. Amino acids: CASSQGGNTGELFF.

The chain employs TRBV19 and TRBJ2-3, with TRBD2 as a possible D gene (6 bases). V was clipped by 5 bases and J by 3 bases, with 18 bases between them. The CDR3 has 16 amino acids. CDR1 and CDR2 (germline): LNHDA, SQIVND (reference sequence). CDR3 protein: CASSSRYGGRTDTQYF. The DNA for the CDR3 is TGTGCCAGTAGTTCCCGTTATGGAGGGAGAACAGATACGCAGTATTTT.

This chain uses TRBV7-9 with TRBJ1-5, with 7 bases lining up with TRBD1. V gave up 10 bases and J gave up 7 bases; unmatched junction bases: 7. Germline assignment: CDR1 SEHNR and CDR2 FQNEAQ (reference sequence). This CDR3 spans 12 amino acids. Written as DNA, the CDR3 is TGTGCCACGGGCAGGGGGGACCAGCCCCAGCATTTT. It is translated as CATGRGDQPQHF.

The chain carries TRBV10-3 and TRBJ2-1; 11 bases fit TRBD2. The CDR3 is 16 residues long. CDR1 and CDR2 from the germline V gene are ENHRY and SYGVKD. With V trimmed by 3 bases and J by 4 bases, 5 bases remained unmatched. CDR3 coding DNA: TGTGCCATCAGTGATAGCGGGAGGGCCCTTTACAATGAGCAGTTCTTC. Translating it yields CAISDSGRALYNEQFF.

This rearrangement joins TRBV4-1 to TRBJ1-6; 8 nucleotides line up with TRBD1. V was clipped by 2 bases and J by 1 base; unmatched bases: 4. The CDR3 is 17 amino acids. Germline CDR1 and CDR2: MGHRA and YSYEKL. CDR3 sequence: CASSQLQGGSYNSPLHF. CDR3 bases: TGCGCCAGCAGCCAATTACAGGGGGGGTCCTATAATTCACCCCTCCACTTT.

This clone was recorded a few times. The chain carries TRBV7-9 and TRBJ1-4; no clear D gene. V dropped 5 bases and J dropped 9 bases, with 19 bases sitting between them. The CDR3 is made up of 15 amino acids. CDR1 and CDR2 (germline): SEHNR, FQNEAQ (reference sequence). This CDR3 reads CASSPKTGPYQKLFF. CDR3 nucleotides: TGTGCCAGCAGCCCGAAGACCGGCCCTTATCAAAAACTGTTTTTT.

CDR3 residues: CASSEAYRRRTGELFF. In nucleotides, the CDR3 is TGTGCCAGCAGTGAGGCGTACCGAAGGAGGACCGGGGAGCTGTTTTTT. The rearrangement links TRBV6-4 to TRBJ2-2, with a tentative D call TRBD2 (5 bases). This CDR3 is built from 16 residues. V lost 3 bases and J lost 5, with 16 bases in between. The germline gives CDR1 MRHNA, CDR2 SNTAGT.

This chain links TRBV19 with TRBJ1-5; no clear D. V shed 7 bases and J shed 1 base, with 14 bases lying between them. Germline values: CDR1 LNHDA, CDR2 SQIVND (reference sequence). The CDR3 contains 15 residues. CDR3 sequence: CASNQEGQSNQPQHF. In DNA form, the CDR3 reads TGTGCCAGTAATCAGGAGGGTCAGAGCAATCAGCCCCAGCATTTT.